This TCR beta chain was captured in a study of OX40 agonist ivuxolimab in advanced cancers. Study-wide context: At 82.7% male, the cohort had a mean age of 60 years, ranging from 23 to 79. Partial response was recorded in three patients: one hepatocellular carcinoma and two cutaneous melanoma cases.

J gave up 6 bases and V 6 bases, and 10 bases lay outside the gene matches. CDR1 is MNHEY and CDR2 is SMNVEV in the germline V gene (reference sequence). CDR3 length equals 14 residues. As for this clone: As yet, its antigen is unknown.

Profiled with immunoSEQ multiplex PCR; TCRdb holds only in-frame clones, not every one. The repertoire includes around 21,000 clones, around 67% of them detected once, and 33% sits in the top ten. Study-wide results and caveats: Certain nonresponders likewise exhibited a low normalized T-cell clonal expansion.

The chain recombines TRBV27 with TRBJ2-7, with 8 nucleotides matching TRBD2. The source was CD4+ or CD8+ T cells sorted from blood, collected in a trial of the OX40 agonist ivuxolimab. This sequence was found in an adult with an advanced solid tumor such as melanoma, head and neck, liver or kidney cancer. CDR3: CASRPRGGLGEQYF. The CDR3 DNA reads as TGTGCCAGCAGACCCCGGGGGGGGCTTGGCGAGCAGTACTTC.